This TCR beta chain is from a study of blood T cell repertoires in COVID-19. Study-level background: From the United States, Italy and Spain came samples of acute and convalescent COVID-19. PBMCs, B-cell-depleted T cells, or T cells provided the cDNA or gDNA that made up the material.

Germline trimming cut 5 bases from V and 4 bases from J; bases unmatched to any gene: 7. This CDR3 spans 16 amino acids. CDR1 and CDR2 (germline): SGHTA, FQGNSA. As processed by the authors: Counts of nucleated cells, estimated from reference gene primer amplification, were obtained. Produced via immunoSEQ multiplex PCR; TCRdb's table is partial and in-frame only. Clone size and V and J calls were adopted from that table, with D and trimming inferred from the DNA. In the table there are around 45,000 clones, roughly nine tenths of which are singletons. This receptor was taken from a human donor in a cohort sampled during active COVID-19. The rearrangement uses TRBV7-2 and TRBJ2-2, with 10 bases aligning to TRBD2. Sequencing used peripheral blood. The CDR3 here is CASSTLLAGFTGELFF. CDR3 DNA: TGTGCCAGCAGCACCCTACTAGCGGGGTTCACCGGGGAGCTGTTTTTT.